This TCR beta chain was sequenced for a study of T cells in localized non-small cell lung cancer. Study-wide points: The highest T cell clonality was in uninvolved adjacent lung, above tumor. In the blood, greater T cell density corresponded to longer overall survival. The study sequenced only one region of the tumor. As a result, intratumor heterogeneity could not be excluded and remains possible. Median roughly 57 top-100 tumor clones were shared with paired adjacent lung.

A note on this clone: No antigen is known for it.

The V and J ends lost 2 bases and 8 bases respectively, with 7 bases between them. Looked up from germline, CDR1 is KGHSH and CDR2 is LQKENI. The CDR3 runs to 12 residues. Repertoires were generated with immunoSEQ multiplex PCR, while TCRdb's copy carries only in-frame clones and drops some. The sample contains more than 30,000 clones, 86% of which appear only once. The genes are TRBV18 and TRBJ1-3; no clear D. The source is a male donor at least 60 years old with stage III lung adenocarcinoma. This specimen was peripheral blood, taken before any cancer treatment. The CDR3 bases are TGTGCCAGCTCACCAAACGAGGACACCATATATTTT. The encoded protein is CASSPNEDTIYF.